This T cell receptor beta chain was obtained from a study of a mutant IDH1 vaccine in newly diagnosed glioma. Broader study findings: Most patients, around 93%, showed vaccine-induced immune responses.

Remarks on this clone: What it recognizes is unknown.

Some clones are missing from TCRdb's copy, which holds only in-frame ones; the method was immunoSEQ multiplex PCR. The sample comprises roughly 25,000 clones, roughly 80% of which are singletons, and around 29% rests with the top ten. The sample's time point: week 35, safety follow-up. Each dose of the vaccine consisted of 300 ug of mutant IDH1 20-mer peptide, with topical imiquimod. This receptor was taken from a young man with glioma. The sample consisted of PBMCs, taken from a glioma patient whose treatment included an IDH1 peptide vaccine.

CDR3 loop: CASSLSRVSGYGYTF. DNA of the CDR3: TGTGCCAGCAGTTTATCCCGGGTTAGCGGCTATGGCTACACCTTC. This chain joins TRBV27 and TRBJ1-2; D remains unclear. The V gene's germline CDR1 is MNHEY and CDR2 SMNVEV (reference sequence). CDR3 length: 15 residues. The V and J ends lost 0 bases and 4 bases respectively, with 12 bases between them.